This entry lists 19 T cell receptor beta chains sequenced from one sample in a study of T-cell reconstitution after alpha-beta-depleted transplantation in children. It was with unique molecular identifiers that the TCRbeta library was prepared. In TCRdb, the PCR reads were re-called with MiXCR into one record per CDR3 protein. Of 800,000 to 1,000,000 distinct CDR3 sequences listed, roughly 29% were seen once; the top ten hold roughly 31%. The source was PBMCs, mostly from graft donor cells, collected 360 days after TCRalphabeta/CD19-depleted stem cell transplant. These TCRs come from a boy younger than two who had a stem cell transplant for SCID, so the T cells may come from the graft donor.

The table lists this clonotype with a few counts. V and J are TRBV4-3 and TRBJ2-7, with a tentative D call TRBD2 (5 bases). The ends were cut back, 1 base at V and 2 bases at J, with 15 bases in the middle. The germline V gene has CDR1 LGHNA and CDR2 YSLEER. This CDR3 has 16 amino acids. This CDR3 reads CASSQVATAFTYEQYF. CDR3 DNA: TGCGCCAGCAGCCAAGTAGCGACTGCGTTTACCTACGAGCAGTACTTC.

The chain combines TRBV5-1 with TRBJ2-7; 11 positions agree with TRBD2. CDR3 length: 15 amino acids. The V gene end was trimmed by 1 base and the J gene end by 7 bases; junction bases not matched to a gene: 7. Germline CDR1 and CDR2: SGHRS and YFSETQ. The CDR3 is CASSLMGLAAEEQYF. CDR3 coding DNA: TGCGCCAGCAGCTTGATGGGACTAGCGGCCGAAGAGCAGTACTTC.

The chain couples TRBV29-1 to TRBJ1-5; TRBD1 aligns across 7 bases. The CDR3 runs 12 residues. V dropped 6 bases and J dropped 4; count of bases not matched to a gene: 3. Per germline, CDR1 SQVTM and CDR2 ANQGSEA. The CDR3 loop reads CSVQQGNQPQHF. CDR3 in DNA: TGCAGCGTGCAACAGGGGAATCAGCCCCAGCATTTT.

This clonotype was observed a few times. This chain joins TRBV6-2 or TRBV6-3 and TRBJ2-7; 8 nucleotides agree with TRBD1. Germline CDR1 is MNHEY and CDR2 is SVGEGT. CDR3 length: 14 residues. J lost 2 bases, V lost 7 bases, and 7 bases had no gene match. CDR3: CASTWTGTPYEQYF. The CDR3 region has the DNA TGTGCCAGCACCTGGACAGGGACGCCCTACGAGCAGTACTTC.

In this sample, this clonotype turned up a few times. V is TRBV7-2 and J is TRBJ2-7; tentatively, D is TRBD1 or TRBD2 (6 bases each). The germline gives CDR1 SGHTA, CDR2 FQGNSA. The CDR3 spans 15 residues. V was shortened by 2 bases and J by 0 bases, with 11 bases between the two germline ends. The CDR3 DNA reads as TGTGCCAGCAGCTTACAAGGGGGGACCTCCTACGAGCAGTACTTC. Its translation is CASSLQGGTSYEQYF.

The chain employs TRBV19 and TRBJ2-3; tentative D call: TRBD1 (6 bases). From germline, CDR1 is LNHDA and CDR2 SQIVND (reference sequence). V was clipped by 6 bases and J by 2 bases, with 21 bases between them. This CDR3 contains 17 residues. CDR3 residues: CASSNIGNDRPTDTQYF. In nucleotides, the CDR3 is TGTGCCAGTAGCAATATTGGTAACGACAGGCCCACAGATACGCAGTATTTT.

This rearrangement joins TRBV4-3 to TRBJ2-1; 11 bases are shared with TRBD2. Losses at the gene ends were 0 bases for V and 6 bases for J; bases not matched to a gene: 10. The CDR3 spans 18 residues. Germline values: CDR1 LGHNA, CDR2 YSLEER. The CDR3 spells CASSQDLGIAGGRNEQFF. The CDR3 nucleotides are TGCGCCAGCAGCCAAGATCTGGGCATAGCGGGGGGGCGCAATGAGCAGTTCTTC.

The chain carries TRBV4-3 and TRBJ2-1; tentatively, D is TRBD2 (5 bases). Trimming removed 5 bases from V and 8 bases from J, with 13 bases in between. The CDR3 sequence is 13 residues long. Germline values: CDR1 LGHNA, CDR2 YSLEER. CDR3 sequence reads: CASSIRGWHEQFF. The CDR3 bases are TGCGCCAGCAGCATCCGGGGTTGGCATGAGCAGTTCTTC.

This clonotype was counted a few times. The V gene is TRBV20-1, the J gene TRBJ2-3; D ambiguous. Trimming shortened V by 6 bases and J by 2 bases, and 9 bases separated the two germline ends. CDR3 length equals 12 residues. Germline V gene sequence: CDR1 DFQATT, CDR2 SNEGSKA (reference sequence). The CDR3: CSAAVLTDTQYF. The CDR3 DNA follows: TGCAGTGCCGCCGTCCTCACAGATACGCAGTATTTT.

This clonotype showed up just once. The J gene is TRBJ2-5, the V gene TRBV2, with D possibly TRBD1 on 6 matching bases. The CDR3 length is 15 residues. V lost 3 bases and J 4 bases, leaving 15 bases between the germline ends. The germline gives CDR1 SNHLY, CDR2 FYNNEI. CDR3 residues: CASSDQGGVRETQYF. DNA for the CDR3: TGTGCCAGCAGTGACCAAGGGGGAGTGAGAGAGACCCAGTACTTC.

This rearrangement joins TRBV12-3 or TRBV12-4 to TRBJ1-1; D unresolved. This CDR3 has 12 residues. V was trimmed by 4 bases and J by 4 bases, leaving 7 bases between them. The CDR3 coding sequence is TGTGCCAGCAGTTATGACTTCACTGAAGCTTTCTTT. Translated: CASSYDFTEAFF.

This clonotype showed up just a few times. The chain links TRBV7-2 to TRBJ2-2; D gene ambiguous. Germline V gene sequence: CDR1 SGHTA, CDR2 FQGNSA. This CDR3 is built from 14 residues. Trimming cost V 5 bases and J 5 bases, with 12 bases left between them. CDR3 sequence reads: CASSREVRTGELFF. In nucleotides, the CDR3 is TGTGCCAGCAGCCGAGAAGTCCGGACCGGGGAGCTGTTTTTT. The variable domain in full, with the rest retrieved from reference TRBV7-2 and TRBJ2-2, is GAGVSQSPSNKVTEKGKDVELRCDPISGHTALYWYRQSLGQGLEFLIYFQGNSAPDKSGLPSDRFSAERTGGSVSTLTIQRTQQEDSAVYLCASSREVRTGELFFGEGSRLTVL.

In this sample, this clonotype turned up a few times. The chain employs TRBV12-3 or TRBV12-4 and TRBJ2-3; 10 nucleotides match TRBD2. The CDR3 runs 15 residues. J gave up 2 bases and V 5 bases, and 4 bases lay outside the gene matches. CDR3: CASSVLAGLTDTQYF. The CDR3 region has the DNA TGTGCCAGCAGTGTACTAGCGGGGCTCACAGATACGCAGTATTTT.

The CDR3 bases are TGCAGTGCTAGGGACGACAGGCTGTACGAGCAGTACTTC. Its translation: CSARDDRLYEQYF. The rearrangement links TRBV20-1 to TRBJ2-7; tentatively, D is TRBD1 (6 bases). This CDR3 has 13 amino acids. The germline V gene has CDR1 DFQATT and CDR2 SNEGSKA (reference sequence). Trimming shortened V by 3 bases and J by 4 bases, and 13 bases separated the two germline ends.

The chain links TRBV20-1 to TRBJ2-1; 7 bases line up with TRBD2. V lost 2 bases to trimming and J lost 3 bases; unmatched junction nucleotides: 7. Germline V gene data show CDR1 as DFQATT and CDR2 as SNEGSKA (reference sequence). This CDR3 has 15 amino acids. In DNA, the CDR3 is TGCAGTGCTAGACACGACGGGGGGAACTACAATGAGCAGTTCTTC. It is translated as CSARHDGGNYNEQFF.

The chain has TRBV24-1 and TRBJ2-1; tentative D call: TRBD2 (6 bases). The CDR3 is 14 amino acids. Trimming stripped 9 bases from V and 7 bases from J, with 18 bases between. From germline, CDR1 is KGHDR and CDR2 SFDVKD. This chain's CDR3 is CATAAGTGANEQFF. The CDR3 nucleotides are TGTGCCACCGCCGCCGGGACGGGAGCTAATGAGCAGTTCTTC.

This clonotype came up many times. The chain joins TRBV20-1 to TRBJ2-1; D gene uncertain. Germline-derived CDR1 and CDR2 are DFQATT and SNEGSKA (reference sequence). The CDR3 totals 11 residues. Trimming stripped 4 bases from V and 3 bases from J, with 4 bases between. The CDR3 DNA is TGCAGTGCTACGGACTACAATGAGCAGTTCTTC. Translating gives CSATDYNEQFF.

This clonotype was detected a few times. V usage is TRBV12-3 or TRBV12-4 and J usage is TRBJ2-3; 11 bases are shared with TRBD2. V was pared by 10 bases and J by 0 bases, with 9 bases of the junction left unmatched. This CDR3 has 16 residues. The CDR3 DNA sequence: TGTGCCACCCTAGCGGGGGGCTACGCTAGCACAGATACGCAGTATTTT. Residues: CATLAGGYASTDTQYF.

In this sample, this clonotype turned up a few times. V is TRBV5-1 and J is TRBJ2-5; D could derive from TRBD1 or TRBD2 (5 bases each). This CDR3 contains 16 residues. V gave up 4 bases and J gave up 5 bases, with 21 bases separating them. Germline assignment: CDR1 SGHRS and CDR2 YFSETQ. The CDR3 DNA follows: TGCGCCAGCAGCCGTGCCGGGACGGACAATTGGGAGACCCAGTACTTC. This translates into CASSRAGTDNWETQYF.